This T cell receptor beta chain was captured in a study of Graves' ophthalmopathy and Graves' hyperthyroidism. Newly diagnosed, the hyperthyroidism patients had under 2 months' duration and were aged 18 to 65. Amplifying from RNA transcripts, the study obtained TCR beta CDR3 regions. Second-round multiplex PCR came after a first-round RT-PCR that employed HTBI primers. MiXCR, applied by TCRdb to the multiplex PCR reads, yields one record per CDR3 protein. The sample lists more than 1,000,000 distinct CDR3 sequences, 35% to 40% seen once, with around 10% in the top ten. The CDR3 contains 18 residues. Germline-derived CDR1 and CDR2 are MRHNA and SNTAGT. Deletions cut 6 bases from V and 2 bases from J, with 20 bases between.

This rearrangement joins TRBV6-4 to TRBJ2-6; weak D call: TRBD1 (6 bases). Sequenced sample: peripheral blood or thyroid tissue (not recorded which). The clonotype was recovered from an adult man with Graves' hyperthyroidism. CDR3 region: CASRAYRAQGPGANVLTF. The CDR3 DNA sequence: TGTGCCAGCAGAGCCTACAGGGCACAGGGTCCTGGGGCCAACGTCCTGACTTTC.